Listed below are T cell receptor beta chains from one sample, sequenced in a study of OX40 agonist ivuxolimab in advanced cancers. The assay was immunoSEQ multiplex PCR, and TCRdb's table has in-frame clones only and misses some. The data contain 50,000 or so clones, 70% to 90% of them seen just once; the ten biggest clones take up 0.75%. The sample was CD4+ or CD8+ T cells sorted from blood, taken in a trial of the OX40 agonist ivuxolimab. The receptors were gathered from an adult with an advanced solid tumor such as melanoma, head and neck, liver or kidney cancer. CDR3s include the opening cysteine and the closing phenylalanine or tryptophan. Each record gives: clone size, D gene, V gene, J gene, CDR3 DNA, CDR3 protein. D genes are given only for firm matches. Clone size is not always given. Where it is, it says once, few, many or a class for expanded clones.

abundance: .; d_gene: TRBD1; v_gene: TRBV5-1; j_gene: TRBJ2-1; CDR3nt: TGCGCCAGCAGCTTGGCAGACAGGGACTACAATGAGCAGTTCTTC; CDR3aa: CASSLADRDYNEQFF
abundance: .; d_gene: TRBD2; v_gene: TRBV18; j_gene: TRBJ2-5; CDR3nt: TGTGCCAGCTCACTTAGCGGGGGACAAGAGACCCAGTACTTC; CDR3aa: CASSLSGGQETQYF
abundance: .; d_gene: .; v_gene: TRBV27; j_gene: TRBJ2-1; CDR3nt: TGTGCCAGCAGTTTATGGGGCCCCCGAAGGGAGCAGTTCTTC; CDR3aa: CASSLWGPRREQFF
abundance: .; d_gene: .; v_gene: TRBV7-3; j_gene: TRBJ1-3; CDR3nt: TGTGCCAGCAGCCAGACGGCTGGAAACACCATATATTTT; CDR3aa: CASSQTAGNTIYF
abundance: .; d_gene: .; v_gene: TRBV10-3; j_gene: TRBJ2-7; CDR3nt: TGTGCCATCAGTGAAGGGACTTTGTACGAGCAGTACTTC; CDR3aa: CAISEGTLYEQYF
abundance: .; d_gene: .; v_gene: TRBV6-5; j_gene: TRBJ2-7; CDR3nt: TGTGCCAGCAGTTACTCCGGACGGGCCTACGAGCAGTACTTC; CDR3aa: CASSYSGRAYEQYF
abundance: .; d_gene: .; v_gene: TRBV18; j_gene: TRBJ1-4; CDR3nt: TGTGCCAGCTCACCCTCGGGAGAAAAACTGTTTTTT; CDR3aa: CASSPSGEKLFF
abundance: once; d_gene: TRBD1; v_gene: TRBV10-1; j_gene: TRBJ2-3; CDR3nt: TGCGCCAGCAGCGATACCGGGACAGGACCGTTTACAGATACGCAGTATTTT; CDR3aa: CASSDTGTGPFTDTQYF
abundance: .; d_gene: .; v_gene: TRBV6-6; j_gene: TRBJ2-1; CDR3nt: TGTGCCAGCATCCCAGCAGGGCGCCATTACAATGAGCAGTTCTTC; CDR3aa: CASIPAGRHYNEQFF
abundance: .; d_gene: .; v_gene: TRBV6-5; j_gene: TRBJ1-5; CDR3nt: TGTGCCAGCAGTTACTCCTCAGGGACTCAGCCCCAGCATTTT; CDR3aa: CASSYSSGTQPQHF
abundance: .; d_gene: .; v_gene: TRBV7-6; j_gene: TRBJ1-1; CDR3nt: TGTGCCAGCAGCTTAGTACCCCATGAAGCTGAAGCTTTCTTT; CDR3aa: CASSLVPHEAEAFF
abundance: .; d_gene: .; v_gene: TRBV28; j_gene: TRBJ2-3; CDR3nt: TGTGCCAGCAGTAGTCTCACAGATACGCAGTATTTT; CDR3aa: CASSSLTDTQYF
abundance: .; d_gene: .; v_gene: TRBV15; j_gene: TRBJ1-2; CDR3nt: TGTGCCACCAGCAGAGGGTCAGGCTACACCTTC; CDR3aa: CATSRGSGYTF
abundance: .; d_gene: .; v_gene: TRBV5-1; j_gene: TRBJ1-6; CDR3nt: TGCGCCAGCAGCTTTAACGGACAAAATTCACCCCTCCACTTT; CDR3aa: CASSFNGQNSPLHF
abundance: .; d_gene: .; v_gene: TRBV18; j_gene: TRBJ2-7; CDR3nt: TGTGCCAGCTCACCAGTCAGGGGGGTCTACGAGCAGTACTTC; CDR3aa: CASSPVRGVYEQYF
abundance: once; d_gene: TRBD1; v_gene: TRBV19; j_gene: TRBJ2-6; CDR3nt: TGTGCCAGTATCCCGGGGACAGGGTCGTCTGGGGCCAACGTCCTGACTTTC; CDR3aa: CASIPGTGSSGANVLTF
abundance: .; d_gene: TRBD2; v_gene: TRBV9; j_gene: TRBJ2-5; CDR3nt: TGTGCCAGCAGCGTTAGCGGGGCGGAGGAGACCCAGTACTTC; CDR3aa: CASSVSGAEETQYF
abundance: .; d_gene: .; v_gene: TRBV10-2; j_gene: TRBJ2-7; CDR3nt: TGCGCCAGCAGCGCCGGGGGGCCAGGCGAGCAGTACTTC; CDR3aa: CASSAGGPGEQYF
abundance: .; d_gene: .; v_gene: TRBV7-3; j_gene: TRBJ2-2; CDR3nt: TGTGCCAGCAGCTCAAGCCGGGGCGGGGAGCTGTTTTTT; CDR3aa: CASSSSRGGELFF
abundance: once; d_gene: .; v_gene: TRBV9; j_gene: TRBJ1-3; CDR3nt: TGTGCCAGCAGCGCTCCGGTCCCTGGAAACACCATATATTTT; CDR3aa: CASSAPVPGNTIYF
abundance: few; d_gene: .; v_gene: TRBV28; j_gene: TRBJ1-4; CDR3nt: TGTGCCAGCAGCTCCCCGGGAGGGAATGAAAAACTGTTTTTT; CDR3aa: CASSSPGGNEKLFF
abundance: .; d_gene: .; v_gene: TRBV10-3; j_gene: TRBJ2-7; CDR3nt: TGTGCCATCAGATCCACGACAGGTATCTACGAGCAGTACTTC; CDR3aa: CAIRSTTGIYEQYF